This entry concerns a single TCR beta chain. This sample was included in a study of T cells expressing NK-cell markers. Reanalyzing the 5' RACE reads, TCRdb keeps one entry per CDR3 protein, without DNA. The record lists roughly 450,000 distinct CDR3 sequences, of which the ten most abundant hold approximately 1.4%. Germline V gene lookup returns CDR1 SGHAT and CDR2 FQNNGV. The CDR3 runs 20 residues. The source of this sequence is a woman in her forties or fifties in good health. The V and J genes are TRBV11-2 and TRBJ2-3; TCRdb's D call, TRBD2, is unchecked because there is no DNA. The specimen was blood T cells: a sorted CD56 or NKG2C T cell subset, CD4+ or CD8+ T cells, or bulk PBMC T cells (not recorded which). Here the CDR3 reads CASSLDLIASGRGRWDTQYF.